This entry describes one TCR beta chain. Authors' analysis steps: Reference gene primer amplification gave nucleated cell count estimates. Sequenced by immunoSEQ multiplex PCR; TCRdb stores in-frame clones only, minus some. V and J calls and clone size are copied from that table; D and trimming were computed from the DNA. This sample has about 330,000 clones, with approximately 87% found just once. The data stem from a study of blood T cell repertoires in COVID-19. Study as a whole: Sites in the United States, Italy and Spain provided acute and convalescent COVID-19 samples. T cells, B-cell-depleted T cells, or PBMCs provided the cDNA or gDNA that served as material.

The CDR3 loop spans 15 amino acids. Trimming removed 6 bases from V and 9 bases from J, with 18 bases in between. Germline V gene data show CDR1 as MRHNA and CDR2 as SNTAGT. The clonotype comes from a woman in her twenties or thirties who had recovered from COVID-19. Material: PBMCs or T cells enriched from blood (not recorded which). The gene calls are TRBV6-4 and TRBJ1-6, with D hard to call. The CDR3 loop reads CASRAVGVRSSPLHF. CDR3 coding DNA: TGTGCCAGCAGGGCCGTCGGGGTGAGGAGTTCACCCCTCCACTTT.